This TCR beta chain was recovered during a study of T-cell reconstitution after alpha-beta-depleted transplantation in children. The library targeted TCRbeta and was prepared with unique molecular identifiers. TCRdb independently ran MiXCR on the PCR reads; one entry per CDR3 protein. Counted here are 200,000 or so distinct CDR3 sequences, roughly 6.5% occurring once; the ten biggest clones make up under 5%. CDR1 and CDR2 from the germline V gene are LNHDA and SQIVND (reference sequence). The CDR3 spans 16 residues. Deletions cut 1 base from V and 3 bases from J, with 13 bases between. This clonotype was observed many times.

This sample comprised PBMCs, obtained before TCRalphabeta/CD19-depleted stem cell transplant. The clonotype was recovered from a girl under three years old with combined immunodeficiency, due to receive a stem cell transplant. V gene TRBV19 combines with J gene TRBJ2-1, with D perhaps matching TRBD1 (5 bases). This CDR3 is CASSIVYWGLYNEQFF. Written as DNA, the CDR3 is TGTGCCAGTAGTATAGTCTACTGGGGCCTCTACAATGAGCAGTTCTTC. Complete variable domain (other parts from reference TRBV19 and TRBJ2-1): DGGITQSPKYLFRKEGQNVTLSCEQNLNHDAMYWYRQDPGQGLRLIYYSQIVNDFQKGDIAEGYSVSREKKESFPLTVTSAQKNPTAFYLCASSIVYWGLYNEQFFGPGTRLTVL.